This T cell receptor beta chain was documented in a study of cytomegalovirus exposure and HLA in healthy donors. Study context: A preliminary data release comprised 70 million to 95 million unique TCRs obtained from HLA-typed donors. Genotyping showed around 80% of a few hundred donors falling in the Caucasian-associated ancestry cluster.

Study-wide findings and caveats: With further analysis later on, most CMV-associated TCR beta chains appeared HLA-restricted. The Asian-associated ancestry cluster reportedly had fewer N-insertions than the 666-donor mean in a later analysis.

With regard to this clone: The antigen is unknown.

The germline V and J ends were trimmed by 0 bases and 13 bases, with 13 bases remaining between them. Looked up from germline, CDR1 is SGHVS and CDR2 is FQNEAQ. This CDR3 is 12 amino acids long. A multiplex PCR was run with 60 Vbeta primers and 13 Jbeta primers. Clones were read by immunoSEQ multiplex PCR, and TCRdb kept only the in-frame ones, dropping some. This repertoire shows about 140,000 clones, roughly 70% found once; its top ten account for 6.5% to 9%. The sequence derives from a man under 40 in good health and CMV-seronegative. The rearrangement links TRBV7-8 to TRBJ2-7, with D tentatively TRBD1 (6 bases). The sample taken for sequencing was PBMCs. CDR3 nucleotide sequence: TGTGCCAGCAGCTTAGCGGGAGATGGGGGCTACTTC. It codes for CASSLAGDGGYF.